One and the same sample provided the 30 T cell receptor beta chains below, sequenced in a study of control samples from healthy donors and cancer patients. Clones were read by immunoSEQ multiplex PCR, and TCRdb kept only the in-frame ones, dropping some. Seen here are about 170,000 clones, 88% observed once, and the top ten hold around 5.1%. The specimen sequenced was blood. These receptors were collected from a woman in her 30s in good health.

This clone has a single count. V and J are TRBV18 and TRBJ2-3; D unresolved. The CDR3 consists of 15 residues. Trimming stripped 3 bases from V and 0 bases from J, with 10 bases between. CDR1 KGHSH and CDR2 LQKENI come from the germline V gene. The CDR3 nucleotides read TGTGCCAGCTCACCTAATGGCGGTAGCACAGATACGCAGTATTTT. As protein: CASSPNGGSTDTQYF.

This rearrangement joins TRBV7-8 to TRBJ2-7; maybe TRBD1 (6 bases). The CDR3 covers 13 residues. Between the trimmed V and J ends, which lost 0 bases and 5 bases, there was a span of 8 bases. Germline V gene sequence: CDR1 SGHVS, CDR2 FQNEAQ. The CDR3 nucleotides are TGTGCCAGCAGCTTAGCACGGACAGACGAGCAGTACGTC. It encodes CASSLARTDEQYV.

The chain has TRBV7-2 and TRBJ1-4; D remains unclear. Trimming pared 1 base from V and 12 bases from J, leaving 15 bases between. Germline V gives CDR1 SGHTA, CDR2 FQGNSA. The CDR3 totals 14 residues. DNA of the CDR3: TGTGCCAGCAGCTTAGATCTACGGACTAGGGAACTGTTTTTT. Amino acid sequence: CASSLDLRTRELFF.

This chain uses TRBV27 with TRBJ1-2, with a possible D match to TRBD1 (5 bases). This CDR3 is 14 amino acids long. The ends were cut back, 5 bases at V and 5 bases at J, with 15 bases in the middle. The germline V gene has CDR1 MNHEY and CDR2 SMNVEV (reference sequence). CDR3 amino acids: CASSPTGGGYGYTF. The CDR3, as DNA: TGTGCCAGCAGTCCCACCGGGGGTGGGTATGGCTACACCTTC.

The genes are TRBV30 and TRBJ2-1; the D call may be TRBD1 or TRBD2 (6 bases each). The germline V gene encodes CDR1 GTSNPN and CDR2 SVGIG (reference sequence). V lost 5 bases and J 4 bases, leaving 18 bases between the germline ends. This CDR3 contains 15 residues. In nucleotides, the CDR3 is TGTGCCTGGGCTAGGGGGGCCACTATTTACAATGAGCAGTTCTTC. It specifies CAWARGATIYNEQFF.

V and J are TRBV5-1 and TRBJ1-1, with a possible D match to TRBD1 (5 bases). This CDR3 comprises 14 residues. Looked up from germline, CDR1 is SGHRS and CDR2 is YFSETQ. V was pared by 4 bases and J by 3 bases, with 13 bases between. The CDR3 DNA reads as TGCGCCAGCAGCCACGCCGAGGGGTACACTGAAGCTTTCTTT. It is translated as CASSHAEGYTEAFF.

This clone appeared a single time. This sequence joins TRBV5-1 and TRBJ2-1; D ambiguous. The CDR3 consists of 14 residues. Germline CDR1 and CDR2: SGHRS and YFSETQ. Trimming took 0 bases from V and 8 from J, leaving 12 bases between them. CDR3 sequence: CASSLETTGYEQFF. The CDR3 bases are TGCGCCAGCAGCTTGGAAACTACCGGGTATGAGCAGTTCTTC.

The table lists this clone with a count of one. The chain couples TRBV18 to TRBJ2-3, with 8 bases fitting TRBD1. V dropped 4 bases and J dropped 0; count of bases not matched to a gene: 6. Germline CDR1 KGHSH, CDR2 LQKENI. This CDR3 has 16 amino acids. DNA of the CDR3: TGTGCCAGCTCACTAAGGACAGGGACCAGCACAGATACGCAGTATTTT. Translating gives CASSLRTGTSTDTQYF. The whole variable domain, remainder taken from reference TRBV18 and TRBJ2-3, is NAGVMQNPRHLVRRRGQEARLRCSPMKGHSHVYWYRQLPEEGLKFMVYLQKENIIDESGMPKERFSAEFPKEGPSILRIQQVVRGDSAAYFCASSLRTGTSTDTQYFGPGTRLTVL.

The chain links TRBV5-1 to TRBJ2-2, with 11 nucleotides matching TRBD2. This CDR3 spans 16 amino acids. J gave up 1 base and V 4 bases, and 3 bases lay outside the gene matches. CDR1 is SGHRS, CDR2 YFSETQ, per germline. The CDR3 DNA is TGCGCCAGCAGCATCGGGACTAGCGGGAACACCGGGGAGCTGTTTTTT. Its translation: CASSIGTSGNTGELFF.

This clone was recorded only once. The chain joins TRBV29-1 to TRBJ2-2; D perhaps matches TRBD1 (6 bases). CDR3 length: 12 amino acids. CDR1 and CDR2 from the germline V gene are SQVTM and ANQGSEA. V lost 5 bases to trimming and J lost 6 bases, with 10 bases between them. CDR3 residues: CSVPGQSGELFF. The CDR3, as DNA: TGCAGCGTTCCCGGACAGTCCGGGGAGCTGTTTTTT.

The rearrangement uses TRBV28 and TRBJ1-2, with unresolved D. Trimming removed 4 bases from V and 7 bases from J, with 13 bases in between. Germline assignment: CDR1 MDHEN and CDR2 SYDVKM. This CDR3 has 13 residues. Here the CDR3 DNA reads TGTGCCAGCAGTTCCCCCGCAGGCGGTGGCTACACCTTC. Its protein product is CASSSPAGGGYTF.

This chain connects TRBV24-1 to TRBJ2-4; D call uncertain. The V gene's germline CDR1 is KGHDR and CDR2 SFDVKD. The V gene lost 4 bases and the J gene lost 0 bases, with 12 bases spanning the gap. This CDR3 contains 16 residues. The CDR3 reads CATSDRNQLAKNIQYF. Here the CDR3 DNA reads TGTGCCACCAGTGACCGGAACCAACTAGCCAAAAACATTCAGTACTTC.

This chain joins TRBV19 and TRBJ1-1, with D hard to call. CDR1 LNHDA and CDR2 SQIVND come from the germline V gene (reference sequence). The CDR3 spans 15 residues. Trimming removed 0 bases from V and 3 bases from J, with 11 bases in between. The CDR3 here is CASSIDSYGDTEAFF. In DNA form, the CDR3 reads TGTGCCAGTAGTATAGACTCATACGGGGACACTGAAGCTTTCTTT.

The chain is built from TRBV2 and TRBJ2-2; D is ambiguous. The V end lost 7 bases, the J end lost 4 bases, and 10 bases lay between the germline ends. This CDR3 contains 13 residues. Germline loops: CDR1 SNHLY, CDR2 FYNNEI. Here the CDR3 reads CASIAFATGELFF. CDR3 nucleotides: TGTGCCAGCATTGCCTTCGCCACCGGGGAGCTGTTTTTT.

The chain links TRBV5-4 to TRBJ2-5; D is undetermined. The CDR3 totals 12 residues. Trimming removed 3 bases from V and 3 bases from J, with 6 bases in between. The V gene's germline CDR1 is SGHNT and CDR2 YYREEE (reference sequence). CDR3 in DNA: TGTGCCAGCAGCTCCTATGAAGAGACCCAGTACTTC. It encodes CASSSYEETQYF.

The chain combines TRBV27 with TRBJ1-5; possibly TRBD1 for D (5 bases). CDR1 MNHEY and CDR2 SMNVEV come from the germline V gene (reference sequence). Trimming shortened V by 2 bases and J by 6 bases, and 11 bases separated the two germline ends. The CDR3 totals 14 residues. Here the CDR3 DNA reads TGTGCCAGCAGTTTAGGGGGAGGAGCTCAGCCCCAGCATTTT. It translates to CASSLGGGAQPQHF.

The chain is built from TRBV19 and TRBJ2-2; 10 positions match TRBD1. J gave up 5 bases and V 7 bases, and 13 bases lay outside the gene matches. CDR3 size: 17 residues. In germline, CDR1 is LNHDA, CDR2 SQIVND (reference sequence). The CDR3 reads CASKKERPGQGTGELFF. The CDR3 DNA reads as TGTGCCAGTAAAAAAGAAAGACCGGGACAGGGGACCGGGGAGCTGTTTTTT.

The genes are TRBV19 and TRBJ1-5; D is unresolved. The CDR3 sequence is 14 residues long. Germline V gene data show CDR1 as LNHDA and CDR2 as SQIVND (reference sequence). V shed 5 bases and J shed 4 bases, with 12 bases lying between them. For the CDR3, the DNA is TGTGCCAGTAGTCCCCGGGTCCTTAATCAGCCCCAGCATTTT. Translation gives CASSPRVLNQPQHF. Supplemented by reference TRBV19 and TRBJ1-5, the full variable domain reads DGGITQSPKYLFRKEGQNVTLSCEQNLNHDAMYWYRQDPGQGLRLIYYSQIVNDFQKGDIAEGYSVSREKKESFPLTVTSAQKNPTAFYLCASSPRVLNQPQHFGDGTRLSIL.

V is TRBV7-9 and J is TRBJ2-1; D is perhaps TRBD2 (6 bases). This CDR3 is 14 amino acids long. V was trimmed by 4 bases and J by 9 bases, leaving 16 bases between them. Germline loops: CDR1 SEHNR, CDR2 FQNEAQ (reference sequence). CDR3 amino acids: CASSSEGTLREQFF. For the CDR3, the DNA is TGTGCCAGCAGCTCGGAGGGAACCCTCCGTGAGCAGTTCTTC.

The chain couples TRBV9 to TRBJ1-3; D ambiguous. CDR1 and CDR2 from the germline V gene are SGDLS and YYNGEE. The CDR3 is 11 residues long. With 9 bases removed from V and 2 bases from J, the gap between germline ends came to 6 bases. CDR3 bases: TGTGCCACGAGAACTGGAAACACCATATATTTT. Residues: CATRTGNTIYF.

The chain has TRBV7-9 and TRBJ1-4; 10 positions agree with TRBD1. This CDR3 is built from 15 residues. The ends lost 6 bases at V and 4 bases at J; junction bases unmatched: 5. Germline CDR1 and CDR2: SEHNR and FQNEAQ (reference sequence). As DNA, the CDR3 is TGTGCCAGCAGGCATGGACAGGGGGATAATGAAAAACTGTTTTTT. It encodes CASRHGQGDNEKLFF.

V is TRBV4-2 and J is TRBJ1-1; TRBD1 might be the D (5 bases). Trimming pared 3 bases from V and 3 bases from J, leaving 14 bases between. This CDR3 is 15 amino acids long. Germline CDR1 LGHNA, CDR2 YNFKEQ. CDR3 in amino acids: CASSQLSGTYTEAFF. The CDR3 region has the DNA TGTGCCAGCAGCCAGCTGTCCGGGACCTACACTGAAGCTTTCTTT.

The genes are TRBV6-1 and TRBJ2-7, with D possibly matching TRBD1 (6 bases). This CDR3 has 14 residues. Germline V gene sequence: CDR1 MNHNS, CDR2 SASEGT. V was clipped by 1 base and J by 2 bases, with 9 bases between them. This CDR3 reads CASSEGGTPYEQYV. As DNA, the CDR3 is TGTGCCAGCAGTGAAGGTGGGACACCCTACGAGCAGTACGTC.

The J gene is TRBJ2-3, the V gene TRBV6-6, with 8 bases fitting TRBD2. The V segment lost 2 bases and the J segment 3 bases; nucleotides outside the gene matches: 7. The CDR3 loop spans 16 amino acids. From germline, CDR1 is MNHNY and CDR2 SVGAGI (reference sequence). This CDR3 is CASSYPRGGATDTQYF. Here the CDR3 DNA reads TGTGCCAGCAGTTACCCTCGGGGGGGGGCGACAGATACGCAGTATTTT.

The table lists this clone with a count of one. V and J are TRBV29-1 and TRBJ2-1; 8 bases are a match to TRBD2. The V segment lost 3 bases and the J segment 7 bases; nucleotides outside the gene matches: 5. The length of the CDR3 is 13 residues. The germline V gene encodes CDR1 SQVTM and CDR2 ANQGSEA. Written as DNA, the CDR3 is TGCAGCGTTGACGGCGGGAGGAGTAATGAGCAGTTCTTC. Its translation: CSVDGGRSNEQFF.

This chain uses TRBV2 with TRBJ2-5; tentative D call: TRBD1 (6 bases). The germline gives CDR1 SNHLY, CDR2 FYNNEI. The CDR3 length is 17 residues. V lost 2 bases and J 0 bases, leaving 16 bases between the germline ends. This CDR3 is CASSESRTDGNQETQYF. CDR3 nucleotides: TGTGCCAGCAGTGAATCCAGGACAGACGGGAACCAAGAGACCCAGTACTTC.

This chain links TRBV18 with TRBJ1-5; 7 nucleotides align to TRBD1. Per the germline V gene, CDR1 is KGHSH and CDR2 is LQKENI. The CDR3 loop spans 16 amino acids. Unmatched junction bases numbered 8, after V lost 5 bases and J lost 1 base. CDR3 loop: CASSNRGGGSNQPQHF. For the CDR3, the DNA is TGTGCCAGCTCAAATCGTGGAGGGGGCAGCAATCAGCCCCAGCATTTT.

The V call is TRBV10-3, the J call TRBJ2-2; D is perhaps TRBD2 (7 bases). The germline V gene has CDR1 ENHRY and CDR2 SYGVKD. This CDR3 region has 17 residues. V shed 6 bases and J shed 2 bases, with 19 bases lying between them. In nucleotides, the CDR3 is TGTGCCATCAGCTCTTTTTTGGGAGGGACAAACACCGGGGAGCTGTTTTTT. Amino acid sequence: CAISSFLGGTNTGELFF.

This clone was counted once. J is TRBJ2-2 and V is TRBV24-1, with D hard to call. The CDR3 spans 12 residues. V lost 7 bases, J lost 5 bases, and 7 bases lay in between. The germline CDR1 and CDR2 sequences are KGHDR and SFDVKD. CDR3: CATRKQTGELFF. CDR3 bases: TGTGCCACCAGAAAACAGACCGGGGAGCTGTTTTTT.

This clone is a singleton in its sample. This chain links TRBV2 with TRBJ1-5; 10 bases are shared with TRBD1. The V and J ends lost 0 bases and 7 bases, in that order; junction bases with no gene match: 6. The CDR3 contains 16 residues. Per germline, CDR1 SNHLY and CDR2 FYNNEI. CDR3 residues: CASSEALGQGDQPQHF. In DNA, the CDR3 is TGTGCCAGCAGTGAAGCCCTTGGACAGGGGGACCAGCCCCAGCATTTT.